This T cell receptor beta chain comes out of a study of early T cells in non-severe SARS-CoV-2 infection (dated by TCRdb to 2020 to 2023). With regard to the full study: TCR sequencing used bulk RNA from unsorted whole blood, so alpha and beta chains could not be paired.

From a lookup of the germline V gene (reference sequence), CDR1 and CDR2 are GTSNPN and SVGIG. Counted from cysteine to phenylalanine, this CDR3 has 14 amino acids. Here the CDR3 DNA is all that survives: 42 bases in frame from base 1. V is cut back by 8 bases and J by 0 bases, with 9 bases in the junction unmatched. The library was prepared using 5' RACE. Reads for this sample came from a NextSeq 500. To correct for sequencing error and PCR bias, the TCR library protocol tagged individual cDNA molecules with unique molecular identifiers. Sequencing covered both TCR alpha and beta chains, and within each sample the abundances of alpha and beta sequences were tightly co-correlated. As for the authors' bioinformatics: V gene, J gene and CDR3 annotation of TCR sequences was performed with Decombinator V4. Expanded TCRs were defined as changing significantly between any two time points under a Poisson model with p below 0.0001. TCR abundances were normalised to the total number of TCRs sequenced per sample and were expressed as counts per million. MAIT TCRs were defined by TRAV1-2 paired with TRAJ12, TRAJ20 or TRAJ33, and iNKT TCRs by TRAV10 paired with TRAJ18. VDJdb, accessed 1 November 2021, was searched for CMV, EBV and SARS-CoV-2 annotated TCRs, excluding TCRs annotated for multiple antigens. In TCRdb, the public reads were trimmed at Q25 with fastp and aligned with MiXCR, with productive beta chains retained. Each record represents a unique CDR3 protein, reported with the most common genes and DNA among its rows. TCRdb's processing, not the study's, gives the V and J calls here. Present in this sample are approximately 110,000 distinct CDR3 sequences, about 16% of which were seen just once. The ten largest clones take up roughly a fifth of the sample.

Findings and caveats that apply to the study as a whole: VDJdb matching was skewed toward anti-spike CD8 responses and likely underestimated virus-specific expansions by missing private and CD4 specificities.

Set within a cohort of healthcare workers in London, UK, this nested case-control study involved weekly PCR testing of nasopharyngeal swabs along with blood sampling. Between 23 and 31 March 2020, the week of the UK lockdown, healthcare workers were enrolled and then followed up weekly for as long as 16 weeks. Worth noting for this clonotype: The target of this receptor is not known. The input lacks base qualities; no much larger clone sits a single base away.

The rearranged segments are TRBV30 and TRBJ2-7; TRBD2 aligns with 8 central bases. Source material: whole blood. This receptor was obtained from an adult who was a healthcare worker with PCR-confirmed SARS-CoV-2 infection or an uninfected control (not recorded which). The sequenced DNA: TGTGCCGCCTCGGGAGGGCTGAGCTCCTACGAGCAGTACTTC. This is translated as CAASGGLSSYEQYF.